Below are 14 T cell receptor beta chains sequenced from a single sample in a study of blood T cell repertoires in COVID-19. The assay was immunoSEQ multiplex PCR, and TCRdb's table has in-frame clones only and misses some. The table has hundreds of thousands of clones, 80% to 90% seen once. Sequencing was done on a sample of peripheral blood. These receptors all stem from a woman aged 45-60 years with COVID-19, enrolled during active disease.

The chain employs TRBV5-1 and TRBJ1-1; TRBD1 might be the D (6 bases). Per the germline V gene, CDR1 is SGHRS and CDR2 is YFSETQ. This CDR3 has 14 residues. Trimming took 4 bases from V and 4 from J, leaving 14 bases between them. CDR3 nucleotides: TGCGCCAGCAGCCCGGGACACTTCGGCACTGAAGCTTTCTTT. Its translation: CASSPGHFGTEAFF.

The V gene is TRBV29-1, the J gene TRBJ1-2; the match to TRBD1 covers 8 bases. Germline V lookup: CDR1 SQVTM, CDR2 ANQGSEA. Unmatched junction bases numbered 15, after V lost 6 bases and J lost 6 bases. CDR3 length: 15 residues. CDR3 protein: CSVLGSGQGPNGYTF. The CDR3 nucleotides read TGCAGCGTACTCGGAAGCGGACAGGGCCCAAATGGCTACACCTTC.

The CDR3 loop reads CASSLSVSYEQYF. The CDR3 bases are TGCGCCAGCAGCTTGAGCGTTTCCTACGAGCAGTACTTC. The V gene is TRBV5-1, the J gene TRBJ2-7; unclear D gene. CDR3 length: 13 residues. Germline V gene data show CDR1 as SGHRS and CDR2 as YFSETQ. Trimming removed 1 base from V and 1 base from J, with 6 bases in between.

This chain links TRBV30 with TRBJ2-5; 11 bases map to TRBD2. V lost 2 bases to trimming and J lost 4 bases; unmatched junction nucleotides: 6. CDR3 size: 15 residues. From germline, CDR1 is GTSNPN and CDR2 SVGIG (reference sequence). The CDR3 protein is CAWSQLAGEGETQYF. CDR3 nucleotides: TGTGCCTGGAGTCAACTAGCGGGAGAAGGAGAGACCCAGTACTTC.

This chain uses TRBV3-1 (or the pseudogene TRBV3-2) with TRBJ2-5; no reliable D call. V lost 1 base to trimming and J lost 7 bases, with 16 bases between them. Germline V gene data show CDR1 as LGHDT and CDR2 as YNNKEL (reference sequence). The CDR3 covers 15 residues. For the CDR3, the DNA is TGTGCCAGCAGCCAAGTACGTCGGTCCGAGGCGACCCAGTACTTC. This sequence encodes CASSQVRRSEATQYF.

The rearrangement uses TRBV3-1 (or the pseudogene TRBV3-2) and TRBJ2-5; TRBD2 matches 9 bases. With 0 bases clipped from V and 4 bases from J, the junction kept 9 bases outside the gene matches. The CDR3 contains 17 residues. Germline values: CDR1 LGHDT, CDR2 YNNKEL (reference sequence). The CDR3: CASSQDRGGRVVETQYF. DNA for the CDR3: TGTGCCAGCAGCCAAGATCGAGGCGGGAGGGTGGTAGAGACCCAGTACTTC.

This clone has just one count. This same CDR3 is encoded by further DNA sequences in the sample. The DNA of the CDR3 is TGTGCCAGCAGCTTGGGACAGGGGGACTATGGCTACACCTTC. Encoded protein: CASSLGQGDYGYTF. V gene TRBV5-6 combines with J gene TRBJ1-2; 9 positions match TRBD1. The germline V gene encodes CDR1 SGHDT and CDR2 YYEEEE. Unmatched junction bases numbered 0, after V lost 0 bases and J lost 3 bases. This CDR3 region has 14 residues.

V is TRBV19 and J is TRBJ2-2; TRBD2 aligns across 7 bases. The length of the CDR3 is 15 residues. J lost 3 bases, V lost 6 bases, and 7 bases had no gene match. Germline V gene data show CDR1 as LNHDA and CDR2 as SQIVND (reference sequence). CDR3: CASSSGTTHTGELFF. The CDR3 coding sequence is TGTGCCAGTAGCTCCGGGACTACCCACACCGGGGAGCTGTTTTTT.

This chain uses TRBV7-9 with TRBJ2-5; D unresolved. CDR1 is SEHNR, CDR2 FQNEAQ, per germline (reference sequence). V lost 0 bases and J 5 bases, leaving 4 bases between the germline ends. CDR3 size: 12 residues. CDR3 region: CASSLAGETQYF. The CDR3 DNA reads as TGTGCCAGCAGCTTAGCCGGGGAGACCCAGTACTTC.

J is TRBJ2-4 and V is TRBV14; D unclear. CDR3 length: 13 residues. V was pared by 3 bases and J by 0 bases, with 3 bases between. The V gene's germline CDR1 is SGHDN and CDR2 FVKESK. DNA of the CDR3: TGTGCCAGCAGCCACCTAGCCAAAAACATTCAGTACTTC. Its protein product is CASSHLAKNIQYF.

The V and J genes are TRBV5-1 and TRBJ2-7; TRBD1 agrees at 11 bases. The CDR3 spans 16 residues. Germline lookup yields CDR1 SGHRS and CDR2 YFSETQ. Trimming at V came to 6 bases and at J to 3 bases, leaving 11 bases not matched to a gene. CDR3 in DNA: TGCGCCAGCAAAATTTCTACCGGGACAGGGGGCTACGAGCAGTACTTC. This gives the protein CASKISTGTGGYEQYF.

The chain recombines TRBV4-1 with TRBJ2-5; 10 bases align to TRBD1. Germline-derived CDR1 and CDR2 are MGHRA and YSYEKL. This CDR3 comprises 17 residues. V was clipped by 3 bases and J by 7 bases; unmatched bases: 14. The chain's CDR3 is CASSHNSGQGYGGTQYF. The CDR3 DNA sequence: TGCGCCAGCAGCCACAACTCGGGACAGGGGTACGGCGGGACCCAGTACTTC.

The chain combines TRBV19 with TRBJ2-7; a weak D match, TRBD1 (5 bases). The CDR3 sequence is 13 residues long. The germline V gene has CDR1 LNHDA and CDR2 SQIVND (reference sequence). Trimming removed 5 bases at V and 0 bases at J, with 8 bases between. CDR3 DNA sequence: TGTGCCAGTAGTCCCCAGGGCTCCTACGAGCAGTACTTC. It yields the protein CASSPQGSYEQYF.

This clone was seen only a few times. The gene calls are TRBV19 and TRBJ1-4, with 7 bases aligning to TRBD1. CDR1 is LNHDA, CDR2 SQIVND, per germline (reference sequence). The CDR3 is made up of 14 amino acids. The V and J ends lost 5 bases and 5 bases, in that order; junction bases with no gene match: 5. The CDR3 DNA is TGTGCCAGTAGTGCTCCGGGACAGAATGAAAAACTGTTTTTT. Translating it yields CASSAPGQNEKLFF.